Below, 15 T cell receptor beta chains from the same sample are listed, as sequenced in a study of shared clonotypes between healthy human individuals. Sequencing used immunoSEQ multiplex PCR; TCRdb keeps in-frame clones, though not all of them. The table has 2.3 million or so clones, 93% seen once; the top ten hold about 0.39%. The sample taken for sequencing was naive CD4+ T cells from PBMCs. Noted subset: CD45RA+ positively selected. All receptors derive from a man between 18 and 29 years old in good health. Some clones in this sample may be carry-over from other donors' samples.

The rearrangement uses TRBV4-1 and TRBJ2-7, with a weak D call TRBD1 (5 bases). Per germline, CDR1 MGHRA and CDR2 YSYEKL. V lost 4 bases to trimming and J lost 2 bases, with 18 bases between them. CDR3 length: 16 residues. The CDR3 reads CASSRNGPTRAYEQYF. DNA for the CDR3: TGCGCCAGCAGCCGGAACGGACCCACCAGGGCCTACGAGCAGTACTTC.

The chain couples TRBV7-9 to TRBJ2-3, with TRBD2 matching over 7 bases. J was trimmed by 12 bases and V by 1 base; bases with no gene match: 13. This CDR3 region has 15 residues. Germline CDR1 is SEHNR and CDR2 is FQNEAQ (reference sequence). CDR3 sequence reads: CASSLGSAGDFEQYF. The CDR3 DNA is TGTGCCAGCAGCTTAGGTTCGGCGGGAGATTTTGAACAGTATTTT.

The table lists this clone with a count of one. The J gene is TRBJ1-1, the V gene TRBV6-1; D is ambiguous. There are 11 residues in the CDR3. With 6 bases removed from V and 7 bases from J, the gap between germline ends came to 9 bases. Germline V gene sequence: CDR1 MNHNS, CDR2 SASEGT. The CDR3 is CASRPRDEAFF. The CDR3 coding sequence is TGTGCCAGCAGACCGCGGGATGAAGCTTTCTTT.

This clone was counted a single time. In DNA form, the CDR3 reads TGTGCCAGTCGACTAGCGCGGTCCTACGAGCAGTACTTC. It specifies CASRLARSYEQYF. This sequence joins TRBV2 and TRBJ2-7; 8 nucleotides agree with TRBD2. V shed 9 bases, J shed 1 base, and the junction held 5 bases outside the gene matches. The germline V gene encodes CDR1 SNHLY and CDR2 FYNNEI. The CDR3 runs to 13 residues.

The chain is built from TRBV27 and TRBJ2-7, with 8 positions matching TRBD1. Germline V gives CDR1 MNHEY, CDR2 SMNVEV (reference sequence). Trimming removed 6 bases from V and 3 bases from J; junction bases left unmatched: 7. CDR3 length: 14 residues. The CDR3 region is CASSAGQGIYEQYF. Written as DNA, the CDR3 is TGTGCCAGCAGCGCAGGACAGGGAATCTACGAGCAGTACTTC.

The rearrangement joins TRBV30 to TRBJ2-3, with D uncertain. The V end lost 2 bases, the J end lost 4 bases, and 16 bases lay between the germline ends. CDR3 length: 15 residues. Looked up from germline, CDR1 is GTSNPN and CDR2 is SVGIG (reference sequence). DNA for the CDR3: TGTGCCTGGAGTTTTGACGATGCACCCCCAGATACGCAGTATTTT. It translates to CAWSFDDAPPDTQYF.

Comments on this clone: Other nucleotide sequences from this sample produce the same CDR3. The chain's CDR3 is CASSLGEETQYF. DNA of the CDR3: TGTGCCAGCAGCTTAGGAGAGGAGACCCAGTACTTC. The chain combines TRBV11-2 with TRBJ2-5, with D uncertain. The ends were cut back, 1 base at V and 5 bases at J, with 5 bases in the middle. CDR3 length equals 12 residues. Germline V gene data show CDR1 as SGHAT and CDR2 as FQNNGV.

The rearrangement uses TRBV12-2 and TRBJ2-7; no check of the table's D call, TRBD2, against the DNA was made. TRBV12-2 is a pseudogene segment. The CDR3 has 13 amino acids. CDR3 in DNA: TGTGCAAGTCGGTTGGAGCGGAACTACGAGCAGTACTTC. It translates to CASRLERNYEQYF.

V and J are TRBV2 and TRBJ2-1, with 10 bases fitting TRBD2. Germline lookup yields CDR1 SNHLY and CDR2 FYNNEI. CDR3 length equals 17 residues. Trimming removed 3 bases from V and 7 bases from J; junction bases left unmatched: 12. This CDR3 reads CASSERKASGSRNEQFF. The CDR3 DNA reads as TGTGCCAGCAGTGAGCGGAAGGCTAGCGGGAGTAGAAATGAGCAGTTCTTC.

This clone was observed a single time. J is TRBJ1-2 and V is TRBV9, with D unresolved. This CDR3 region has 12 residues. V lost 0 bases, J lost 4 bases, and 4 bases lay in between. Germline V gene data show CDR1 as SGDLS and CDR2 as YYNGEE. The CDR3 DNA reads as TGTGCCAGCAGCGTAGAACCCTATGGCTACACCTTC. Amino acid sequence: CASSVEPYGYTF.

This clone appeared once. The CDR3 loop is CASSLGDRVFDGYTF. Written as DNA, the CDR3 is TGTGCCAGCAGCTTAGGCGACAGGGTATTCGATGGCTACACCTTC. J is TRBJ1-2 and V is TRBV7-9; 7 bases align to TRBD1. The germline gives CDR1 SEHNR, CDR2 FQNEAQ (reference sequence). This CDR3 comprises 15 residues. The V segment lost 1 base and the J segment 6 bases; nucleotides outside the gene matches: 8. The full variable domain, rest sourced from reference TRBV7-9 and TRBJ1-2, is DTGVSQNPRHKITKRGQNVTFRCDPISEHNRLYWYRQTLGQGPEFLTYFQNEAQLEKSRLLSDRFSAERPKGSFSTLEIQRTEQGDSAMYLCASSLGDRVFDGYTFGSGTRLTVV.

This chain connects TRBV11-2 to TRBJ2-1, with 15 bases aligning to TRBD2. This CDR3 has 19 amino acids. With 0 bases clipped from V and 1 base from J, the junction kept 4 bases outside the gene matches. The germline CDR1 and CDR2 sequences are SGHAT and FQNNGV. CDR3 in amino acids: CASSLEGTSGRPSYNEQFF. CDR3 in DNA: TGTGCCAGCAGCTTAGAAGGGACTAGCGGGAGGCCTTCCTACAATGAGCAGTTCTTC.

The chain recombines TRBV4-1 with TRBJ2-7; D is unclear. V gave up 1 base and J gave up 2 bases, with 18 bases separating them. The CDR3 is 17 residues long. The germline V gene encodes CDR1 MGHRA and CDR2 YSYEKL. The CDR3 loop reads CASSQGIIRKTPYEQYF. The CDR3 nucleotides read TGCGCCAGCAGCCAAGGCATAATCCGCAAAACCCCCTACGAGCAGTACTTC.

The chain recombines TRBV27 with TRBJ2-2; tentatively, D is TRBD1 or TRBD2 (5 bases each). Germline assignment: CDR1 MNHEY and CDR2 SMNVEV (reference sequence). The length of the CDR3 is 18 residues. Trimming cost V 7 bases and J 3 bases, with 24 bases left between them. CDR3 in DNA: TGTGCCAGCACCTTATCGAGGGTGAAGGGGTGGGACACCGGGGAGCTGTTTTTT. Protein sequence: CASTLSRVKGWDTGELFF.

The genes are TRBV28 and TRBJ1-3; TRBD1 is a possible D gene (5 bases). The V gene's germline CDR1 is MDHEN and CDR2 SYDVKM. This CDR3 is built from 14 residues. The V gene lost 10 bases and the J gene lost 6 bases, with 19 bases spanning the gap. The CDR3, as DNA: TGTGCCACCATGAACAGAAACGGGGCAAACACCATATATTTT. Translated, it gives CATMNRNGANTIYF.